This TCR beta chain is from a study of CD4+ T cells in melanoma. Regarding the study as a whole: Reportedly, melanoma neoantigen-specific CD4+ T cells showed varied differentiation states. CD8+ T cell, macrophage and B cell function reportedly correlated with neoantigen-specific CD4+ T cells.

Points on this clone: Its target is unknown. The same CDR3 is also encoded by other DNA sequences in this sample.

Germline lookup yields CDR1 SGHDT and CDR2 YYEEEE. The CDR3 is 14 residues long. With 4 bases removed from V and 10 bases from J, the gap between germline ends came to 20 bases. Clones were read by immunoSEQ multiplex PCR, and TCRdb kept only the in-frame ones, dropping some. The sample has some 21,000 clones; around 79% are singletons. The sequence derives from a human donor with melanoma. The sample was cells from a culture (not recorded whether cultured in vitro). This chain joins TRBV5-6 and TRBJ1-1; weak D call: TRBD1 (6 bases). The CDR3 sequence: CASSQGLTYGRAFF. DNA of the CDR3: TGTGCCAGCAGCCAGGGGCTCACTTACGGAAGAGCTTTCTTT.